Below are 14 T cell receptor beta chains sequenced from a single sample in a study of T-cell memory formation after mild COVID-19. TCRdb analysed the 5' RACE reads with MiXCR anew, one entry per CDR3 protein. The sample has more than 120,000 distinct CDR3 sequences, roughly 19% seen once; the top ten hold 2% to 2.5%. The source material was PBMCs or a T cell subset sorted from them (not recorded which). These receptors were taken from an adult woman who had mild COVID-19 (a few samples of this study predate the infection). Cell type and time point are not known.

The J gene is TRBJ2-2, the V gene TRBV7-2; no definite D call. The CDR3 covers 13 residues. Trimming shortened V by 5 bases and J by 4 bases, and 8 bases separated the two germline ends. The V gene's germline CDR1 is SGHTA and CDR2 FQGNSA. The CDR3 reads CASSQVTTGELFF. CDR3 DNA: TGTGCCAGCAGCCAAGTTACCACCGGGGAGCTGTTTTTT. Filled out from reference TRBV7-2 and TRBJ2-2, the complete variable domain reads GAGVSQSPSNKVTEKGKDVELRCDPISGHTALYWYRQSLGQGLEFLIYFQGNSAPDKSGLPSDRFSAERTGGSVSTLTIQRTQQEDSAVYLCASSQVTTGELFFGEGSRLTVL.

The rearrangement uses TRBV6-6 and TRBJ2-7; no clear D. Germline values: CDR1 MNHNY, CDR2 SVGAGI (reference sequence). The germline V and J ends were trimmed by 6 bases and 2 bases, with 11 bases remaining between them. The CDR3 extends over 13 amino acids. CDR3 amino acids: CASSPPGAYEQYF. CDR3 DNA: TGTGCCAGCAGCCCCCCAGGAGCCTACGAGCAGTACTTC.

The sample holds a few counts of this clonotype. V usage is TRBV12-3 or TRBV12-4 and J usage is TRBJ2-2; unclear D gene. CDR3 size: 13 residues. The V end lost 6 bases, the J end lost 3 bases, and 8 bases lay between the germline ends. The CDR3 DNA follows: TGTGCCAGCAGACCATCGGACACCGGGGAGCTGTTTTTT. This gives the protein CASRPSDTGELFF.

The J gene is TRBJ2-7, the V gene TRBV5-1; the D gene could be TRBD1 or TRBD2 (5 bases each). V lost 1 base, J lost 3 bases, and 17 bases lay in between. The V gene's germline CDR1 is SGHRS and CDR2 YFSETQ. The CDR3 sequence is 16 residues long. The CDR3, as DNA: TGCGCCAGCAGCTTGTCCACCGGGACCGGATACTACGAGCAGTACTTC. Amino acid sequence: CASSLSTGTGYYEQYF.

This clonotype was counted between two and nine times. The chain has TRBV12-3 or TRBV12-4 and TRBJ2-1; a weak D match, TRBD2 (6 bases). V gave up 6 bases and J gave up 5 bases, with 17 bases separating them. CDR3 size: 15 residues. CDR3 in amino acids: CASRPSGLANNEQFF. For the CDR3, the DNA is TGTGCCAGCAGACCATCCGGGCTAGCGAACAATGAGCAGTTCTTC.

This clonotype has a handful of counts. The gene calls are TRBV9 and TRBJ2-7, with TRBD1 matching 8 bases. V trimming: 4 bases; J trimming: 5 bases; junction bases outside the gene matches: 8. The germline V gene encodes CDR1 SGDLS and CDR2 YYNGEE. The CDR3 has 14 amino acids. The CDR3 region is CASSPRTGIDEQYF. The CDR3 DNA reads TGTGCCAGCAGCCCAAGGACAGGGATAGACGAGCAGTACTTC.

The V call is TRBV12-3 or TRBV12-4, the J call TRBJ2-7; tentatively, D is TRBD2 (5 bases). The CDR3 covers 12 residues. V lost 5 bases and J lost 2, with 7 bases in between. The CDR3, as DNA: TGTGCCAGCAGTCCCGGGGCCTACGAGCAGTACTTC. This sequence encodes CASSPGAYEQYF.

The chain joins TRBV20-1 to TRBJ1-1, with 9 bases lining up with TRBD1. This CDR3 has 13 residues. V lost 7 bases, J lost 1 base, and 4 bases stayed unmatched. From germline, CDR1 is DFQATT and CDR2 SNEGSKA (reference sequence). CDR3 region: CSVPGQGNTEAFF. The CDR3 bases are TGCAGTGTTCCGGGACAGGGGAACACTGAAGCTTTCTTT.

The V and J genes are TRBV28 and TRBJ2-2; D might be TRBD2 (5 bases). Between the trimmed V and J ends, which lost 8 bases and 6 bases, there was a span of 13 bases. Germline V gene data show CDR1 as MDHEN and CDR2 as SYDVKM. This CDR3 contains 13 residues. CDR3 sequence (DNA): TGTGCCAGCTCACGTGCCGGGGCCGGGGAGCTGTTTTTT. This codes for CASSRAGAGELFF.

V usage is TRBV2 and J usage is TRBJ2-7, with D perhaps TRBD2 (6 bases). Germline assignment: CDR1 SNHLY and CDR2 FYNNEI. The V gene lost 7 bases and the J gene lost 6 bases, with 19 bases spanning the gap. The CDR3 has 14 residues. CDR3 residues: CASMRGLRASEQYF. As DNA, the CDR3 is TGTGCCAGCATGCGGGGACTTCGCGCCTCCGAGCAGTACTTC.

This clonotype has a handful of counts. V usage is TRBV12-3 or TRBV12-4 and J usage is TRBJ1-1; D remains ambiguous. Trimming removed 5 bases from V and 1 base from J, with 14 bases in between. This CDR3 comprises 15 residues. CDR3 DNA: TGTGCCAGCAGTCCACGGGCCCTTTCGAACACTGAAGCTTTCTTT. Its protein product is CASSPRALSNTEAFF.

The rearrangement joins TRBV27 to TRBJ1-2, with D possibly being TRBD1 (6 bases). Trimming took 5 bases from V and 2 from J, leaving 12 bases between them. Looked up from germline, CDR1 is MNHEY and CDR2 is SMNVEV (reference sequence). The CDR3 is 14 amino acids. The CDR3 is CASSPMDRNYGYTF. The CDR3 DNA sequence: TGTGCCAGCAGTCCGATGGACAGAAACTATGGCTACACCTTC.

This clonotype has ten or more counts. J is TRBJ2-7 and V is TRBV27, with TRBD1 matching over 9 bases. This CDR3 is 15 amino acids long. The germline V gene encodes CDR1 MNHEY and CDR2 SMNVEV (reference sequence). With V trimmed by 6 bases and J by 3 bases, 9 bases remained unmatched. The CDR3: CASSPGTGLNYEQYF. In DNA form, the CDR3 reads TGTGCCAGCAGCCCCGGGACAGGGCTTAACTACGAGCAGTACTTC.

The rearrangement joins TRBV15 to TRBJ2-5; tentatively, D is TRBD2 (6 bases). V was clipped by 4 bases and J by 1 base, with 10 bases between them. From germline, CDR1 is LNHNV and CDR2 YYDKDF (reference sequence). CDR3 size: 14 residues. CDR3 sequence reads: CATSMAGSQETQYF. The DNA of the CDR3 is TGTGCCACCAGCATGGCGGGGTCCCAAGAGACCCAGTACTTC.